This T cell receptor beta chain emerged from a study of cytomegalovirus exposure and HLA in healthy donors. This CDR3 has 13 amino acids. Deletions cut 7 bases from V and 7 bases from J, with 16 bases between. Germline values: CDR1 SNHLY, CDR2 FYNNEI. PCR amplification relied on 60 Vbeta primers (plus 13 Jbeta primers). This table comes from immunoSEQ multiplex PCR, and its TCRdb copy is limited to in-frame clones, with some not included. In the table there are around 93,000 clones, less than 80% of which are singletons. Sequenced input: PBMCs. This clonotype was sampled from a woman in her thirties or forties in good health and CMV-seronegative. The chain carries TRBV2 and TRBJ1-2, with D possibly matching TRBD1 (5 bases). The CDR3 sequence: CASTISLGAGYTF. Here the CDR3 DNA reads TGTGCCAGCACCATCTCCCTTGGGGCTGGCTACACCTTC.